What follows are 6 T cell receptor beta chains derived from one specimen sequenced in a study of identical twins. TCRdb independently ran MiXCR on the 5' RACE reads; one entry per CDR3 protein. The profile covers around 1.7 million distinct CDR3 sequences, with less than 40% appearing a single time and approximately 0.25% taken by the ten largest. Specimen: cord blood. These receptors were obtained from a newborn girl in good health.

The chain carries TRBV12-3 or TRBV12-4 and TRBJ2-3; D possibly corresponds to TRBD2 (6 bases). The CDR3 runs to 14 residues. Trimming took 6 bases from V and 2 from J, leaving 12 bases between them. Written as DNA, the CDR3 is TGTGCCAGCAGCGTGGGACTGTACACAGATACGCAGTATTTT. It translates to CASSVGLYTDTQYF.

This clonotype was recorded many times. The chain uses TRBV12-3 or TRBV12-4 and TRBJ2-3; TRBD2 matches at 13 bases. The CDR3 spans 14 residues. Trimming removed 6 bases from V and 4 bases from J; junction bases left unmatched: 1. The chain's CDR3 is CASRTSGRSDTQYF. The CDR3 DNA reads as TGTGCCAGCAGGACTAGCGGGAGGTCAGATACGCAGTATTTT.

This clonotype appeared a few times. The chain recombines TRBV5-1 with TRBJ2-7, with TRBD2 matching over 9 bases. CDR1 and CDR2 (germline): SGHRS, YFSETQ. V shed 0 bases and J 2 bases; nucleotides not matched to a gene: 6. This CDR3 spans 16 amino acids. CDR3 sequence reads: CASSLETSGPTYEQYF. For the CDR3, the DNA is TGCGCCAGCAGCTTGGAGACTAGCGGTCCTACCTACGAGCAGTACTTC.

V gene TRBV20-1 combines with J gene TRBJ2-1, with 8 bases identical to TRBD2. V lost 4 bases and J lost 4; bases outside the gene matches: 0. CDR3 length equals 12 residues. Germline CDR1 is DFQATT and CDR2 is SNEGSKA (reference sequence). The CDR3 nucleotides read TGCAGTGCTACTAGCGGGTACAATGAGCAGTTCTTC. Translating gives CSATSGYNEQFF.

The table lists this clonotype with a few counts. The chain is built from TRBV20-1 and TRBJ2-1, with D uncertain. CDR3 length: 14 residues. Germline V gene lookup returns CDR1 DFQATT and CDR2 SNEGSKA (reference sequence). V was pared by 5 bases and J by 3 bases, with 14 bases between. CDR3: CSAPLQPVYNEQFF. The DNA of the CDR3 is TGCAGTGCTCCCCTTCAACCGGTCTACAATGAGCAGTTCTTC.

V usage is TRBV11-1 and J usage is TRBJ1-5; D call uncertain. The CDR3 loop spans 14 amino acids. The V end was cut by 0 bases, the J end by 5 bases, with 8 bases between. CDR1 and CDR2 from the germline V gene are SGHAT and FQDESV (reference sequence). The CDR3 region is CASSLAGLYQPQHF. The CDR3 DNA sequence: TGTGCCAGCAGCTTAGCGGGCCTCTATCAGCCCCAGCATTTT.